This T cell receptor beta chain was profiled in a study of regulatory T cells in long-lasting Graves disease. Time point here: persistent/refractory GD, antithyroid drugs over 5 years with positive TRAb. RNA isolated from PBMCs was used to make the TCR library. An endocrinology department in Xi'an, China, supplied the patients. Arm-PCR with iRepertoire HTBI primers amplified the CDR3 regions for these TCR beta libraries. TCRdb analysed the multiplex PCR reads with MiXCR anew, one entry per CDR3 protein. Of about 400,000 distinct CDR3 sequences listed, less than 25% were seen once; the top ten hold around 20%. Germline CDR1 is LNHDA and CDR2 is SQIVND (reference sequence). Germline trimming cut 7 bases from V and 7 bases from J; bases unmatched to any gene: 7. The CDR3 totals 13 residues.

Specimen: peripheral blood mononuclear cells (PBMCs), collected when the disease was refractory, from a patient treated with antithyroid drugs. This TCR was sampled from a female donor with Graves disease. The chain links TRBV19 to TRBJ1-5; TRBD1 aligns across 7 bases. CDR3 sequence reads: CASKSRDSQPQHF. CDR3 nucleotides: TGTGCCAGTAAGTCGAGGGACAGCCAGCCCCAGCATTTT.